This TCR beta chain comes out of a study of identical twins' blood T cells. Whole-study context: Roughly six alpha and roughly six beta libraries together yielded about 46 million reads.

This clonotype was seen many times. All three twin pairs grew up together with likely shared infections and vaccines. J lost 1 base, V lost 1 base, and 5 bases had no gene match. The CDR3 spans 16 residues. CDR1 DFQATT and CDR2 SNEGSKA come from the germline V gene (reference sequence). Per the original data handling: Each donor had about 95,000 to nearly 550,000 clonotypes. MiXCR was run by TCRdb on the 5' RACE reads, yielding one entry per CDR3 protein. V and J calls and clone size were set by TCRdb, not the authors. The profile shows 300,000 to 450,000 distinct CDR3 sequences, about 28% of them singletons.

Source material: PBMCs. This TCR came from a woman aged 18-49 years in good health. The V call is TRBV20-1, the J call TRBJ2-3; 10 nucleotides match TRBD2. Here the CDR3 DNA reads TGCAGTGCTAGAGCCCTAGCGGGGGAACGCACAGATACGCAGTATTTT. Protein sequence: CSARALAGERTDTQYF.